Listed below are T cell receptor beta chains from one sample, sequenced in a study of STAT5B mutations in CD4+ large granular lymphocyte leukemia. Sequencing was performed with immunoSEQ multiplex PCR; in TCRdb, only in-frame clones are kept and a portion is missing. The top ten clones hold approximately 3% of a sample with 25,000 to 30,000 clones, under 80% of them seen once. The sequenced material came from CD4+ T cells from blood buffy coats. These receptors all come from a human donor in good health. CDR3s include the opening cysteine and the closing phenylalanine or tryptophan. Each record gives: D gene, V gene, J gene, clone size, CDR3 DNA, CDR3 protein. The D gene is left open where the match is weak. Size values are once, few and many counts, or a class for expanded clones, and some rows have none.

-	TRBV5-6	TRBJ1-3	few	TGTGCCAGCAGTCCTGGACAAGGAAAAGGAAACACCATATATTTT	CASSPGQGKGNTIYF
TRBD1	TRBV11-2	TRBJ2-1	-	TGTGCCAGCAGTCCCGTGTCTAACAGGGGCTCCTACAATGAGCAGTTCTTC	CASSPVSNRGSYNEQFF
-	TRBV20-1	TRBJ1-2	few	TGCAGTGCTCCAGGGGCGAACGGCTACACCTTC	CSAPGANGYTF
TRBD1	TRBV19	TRBJ1-1	few	TGTGCCAGTAGCGGACAGGCGACAATGAACACTGAAGCTTTCTTT	CASSGQATMNTEAFF
-	TRBV5-1	TRBJ2-7	-	TGCGCCAGCAGCCCCTCCTCCCGAGCGGAGTCCTACGAGCAGTACTTC	CASSPSSRAESYEQYF
TRBD2	TRBV5-5	TRBJ2-1	few	TGTGCCAGCGGGCCCACTAGCGGGGGCTACAATGAGCAGTTCTTC	CASGPTSGGYNEQFF
TRBD2	TRBV10-1	TRBJ2-7	few	TGCGCCAGCAGTGATGGGACTAGCGGGAGATACGAGCAGTACTTC	CASSDGTSGRYEQYF
TRBD1	TRBV6-5	TRBJ2-7	-	TGTGCCAGCAGTTACTCGGACAGGGGCAACGAGCAGTACTTC	CASSYSDRGNEQYF
-	TRBV11-2	TRBJ1-3	-	TGTGCCAGCAGCTTAGGGACCTCCTTATATTTT	CASSLGTSLYF
TRBD2	TRBV6-1	TRBJ2-7	-	TGTGCCAGCAACCTAGCGGGAGGGCCTGGACGCGAGCAGTACTTC	CASNLAGGPGREQYF
-	TRBV5-6	TRBJ2-3	-	TGTGCCAGCAGCTTGGAGCAGCGAAGTACAGATACGCAGTATTTT	CASSLEQRSTDTQYF
-	TRBV6-1	TRBJ1-3	-	TGTGCCAGCAGTGGTCCAGCGACCTCTGGAAACACCATATATTTT	CASSGPATSGNTIYF
TRBD2	TRBV5-6	TRBJ2-3	-	TGTGCCAGCTGGAAGGGACTAGCGGGTGGTGAGGGTACGCAGTATTTT	CASWKGLAGGEGTQYF
-	TRBV5-6	TRBJ2-7	-	TGTGCCAGCAGCGGGCCGACAGCCGGGATTGACTACGAGCAGTACTTC	CASSGPTAGIDYEQYF
-	TRBV19	TRBJ1-5	few	TGTGCCAGTTCGCCCACTGGACAGATCACTGATCCCCAGCATTTT	CASSPTGQITDPQHF
TRBD1	TRBV7-9	TRBJ2-7	-	TGTGCCAGCAGCTTATGGGTAGGGACAGGGGGCGAGGAGCAGTACTTC	CASSLWVGTGGEEQYF